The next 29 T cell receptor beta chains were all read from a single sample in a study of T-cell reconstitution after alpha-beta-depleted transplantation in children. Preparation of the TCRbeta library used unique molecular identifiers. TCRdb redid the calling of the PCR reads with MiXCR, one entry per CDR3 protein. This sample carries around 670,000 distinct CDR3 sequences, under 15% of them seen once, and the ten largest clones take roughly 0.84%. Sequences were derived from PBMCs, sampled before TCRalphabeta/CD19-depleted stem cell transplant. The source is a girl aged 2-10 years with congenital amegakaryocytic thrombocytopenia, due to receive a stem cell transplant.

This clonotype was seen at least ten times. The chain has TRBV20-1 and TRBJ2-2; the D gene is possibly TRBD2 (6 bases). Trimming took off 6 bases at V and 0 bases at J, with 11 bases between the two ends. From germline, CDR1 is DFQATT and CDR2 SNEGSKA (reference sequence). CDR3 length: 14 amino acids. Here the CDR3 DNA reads TGCAGTGCACCGGGACTTACGAACACCGGGGAGCTGTTTTTT. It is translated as CSAPGLTNTGELFF.

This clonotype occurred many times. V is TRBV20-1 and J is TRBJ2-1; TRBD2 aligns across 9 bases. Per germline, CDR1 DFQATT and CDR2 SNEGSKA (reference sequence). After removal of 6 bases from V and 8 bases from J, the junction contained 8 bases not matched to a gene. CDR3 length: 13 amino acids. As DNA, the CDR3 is TGCAGTGCCGAGCGGGAGGACACCCATGAGCAGTTCTTC. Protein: CSAEREDTHEQFF.

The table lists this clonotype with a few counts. CDR3 sequence (DNA): TGTGCCAGCAAACCGGGACCAAACACAGAGGGGGAGCAGTTCTTC. It encodes CASKPGPNTEGEQFF. The chain combines TRBV2 with TRBJ2-1; D might be TRBD1 or TRBD2, each matching 5 bases. The CDR3 covers 15 residues. V lost 7 bases, J lost 10 bases, and 23 bases lay in between. Per the germline V gene, CDR1 is SNHLY and CDR2 is FYNNEI.

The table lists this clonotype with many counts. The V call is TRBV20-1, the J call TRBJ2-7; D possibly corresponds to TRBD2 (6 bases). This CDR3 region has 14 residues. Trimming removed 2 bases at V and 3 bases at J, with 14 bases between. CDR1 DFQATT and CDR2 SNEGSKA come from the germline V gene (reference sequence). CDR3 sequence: CSARIAGRGYEQYF. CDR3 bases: TGCAGTGCTAGAATCGCGGGAAGAGGCTACGAGCAGTACTTC.

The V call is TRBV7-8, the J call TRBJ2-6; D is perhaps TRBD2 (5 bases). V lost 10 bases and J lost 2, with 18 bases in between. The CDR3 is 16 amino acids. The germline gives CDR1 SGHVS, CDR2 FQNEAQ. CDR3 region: CATLGVGGTGANVLTF. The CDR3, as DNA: TGTGCCACCTTGGGAGTGGGTGGGACTGGGGCCAACGTCCTGACTTTC.

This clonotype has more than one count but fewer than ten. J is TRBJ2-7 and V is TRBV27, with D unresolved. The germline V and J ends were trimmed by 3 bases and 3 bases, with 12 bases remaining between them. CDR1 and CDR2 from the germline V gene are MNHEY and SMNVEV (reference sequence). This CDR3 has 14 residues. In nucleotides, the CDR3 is TGTGCCAGCAGTTTGTTTCCCGTGGGCTACGAGCAGTACTTC. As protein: CASSLFPVGYEQYF.

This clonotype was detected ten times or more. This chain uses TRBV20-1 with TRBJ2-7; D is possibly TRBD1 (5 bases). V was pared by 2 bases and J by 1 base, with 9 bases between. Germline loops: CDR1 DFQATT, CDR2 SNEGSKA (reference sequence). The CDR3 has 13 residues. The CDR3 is CSARPDSSYEQYF. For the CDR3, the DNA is TGCAGTGCTAGACCCGACAGTTCCTACGAGCAGTACTTC.

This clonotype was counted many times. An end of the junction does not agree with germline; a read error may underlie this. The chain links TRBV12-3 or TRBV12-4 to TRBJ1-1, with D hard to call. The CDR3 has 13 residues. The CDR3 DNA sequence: TGTGCCAGCCGTTTCCAACGGGTCACTGAAGCTTTCTTT. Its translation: CASRFQRVTEAFF.

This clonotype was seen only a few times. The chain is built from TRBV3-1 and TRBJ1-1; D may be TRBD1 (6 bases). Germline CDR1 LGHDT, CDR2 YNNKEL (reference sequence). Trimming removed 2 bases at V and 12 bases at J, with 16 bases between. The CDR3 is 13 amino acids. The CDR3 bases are TGTGCCAGCAGCCAAAGATCTAACAGGGTACCTTTCTTT. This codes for CASSQRSNRVPFF. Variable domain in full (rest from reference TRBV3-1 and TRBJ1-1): DTAVSQTPKYLVTQMGNDKSIKCEQNLGHDTMYWYKQDSKKFLKIMFSYNNKELIINETVPNRFSPKSPDKAHLNLHINSLELGDSAVYFCASSQRSNRVPFFGQGTRLTVV.

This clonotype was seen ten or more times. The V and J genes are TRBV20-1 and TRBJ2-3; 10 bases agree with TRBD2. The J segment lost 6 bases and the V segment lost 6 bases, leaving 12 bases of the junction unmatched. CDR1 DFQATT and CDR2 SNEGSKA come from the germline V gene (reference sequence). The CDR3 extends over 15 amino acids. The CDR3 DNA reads TGCAGTGCGCAACCTCGGACTAGCGGCCCGGATACGCAGTATTTT. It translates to CSAQPRTSGPDTQYF.

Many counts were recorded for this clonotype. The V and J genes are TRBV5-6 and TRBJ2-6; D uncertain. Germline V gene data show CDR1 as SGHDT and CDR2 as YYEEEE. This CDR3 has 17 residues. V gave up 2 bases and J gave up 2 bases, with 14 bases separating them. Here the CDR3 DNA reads TGTGCCAGCAGCTTCTGGGGATCCGGAACTGGGGCCAACGTCCTGACTTTC. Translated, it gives CASSFWGSGTGANVLTF. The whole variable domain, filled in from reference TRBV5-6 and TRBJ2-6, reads DAGVTQSPTHLIKTRGQQVTLRCSPKSGHDTVSWYQQALGQGPQFIFQYYEEEERQRGNFPDRFSGHQFPNYSSELNVNALLLGDSALYLCASSFWGSGTGANVLTFGAGSRLTVL.

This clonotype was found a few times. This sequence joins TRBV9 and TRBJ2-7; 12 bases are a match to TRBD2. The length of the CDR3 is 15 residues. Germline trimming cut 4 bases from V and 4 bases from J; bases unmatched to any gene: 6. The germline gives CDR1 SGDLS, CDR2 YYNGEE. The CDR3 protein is CASSIRLAGDYEQYF. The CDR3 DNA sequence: TGTGCCAGCAGCATTAGACTAGCGGGAGATTACGAGCAGTACTTC.

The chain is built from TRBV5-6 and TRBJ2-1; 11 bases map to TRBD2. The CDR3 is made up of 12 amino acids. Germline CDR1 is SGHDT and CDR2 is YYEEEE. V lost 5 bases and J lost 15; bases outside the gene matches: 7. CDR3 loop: CASSNSGRDRFF. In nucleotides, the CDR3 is TGTGCCAGCAGTAATAGCGGGAGGGATCGGTTCTTC. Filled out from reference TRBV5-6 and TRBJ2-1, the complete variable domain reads DAGVTQSPTHLIKTRGQQVTLRCSPKSGHDTVSWYQQALGQGPQFIFQYYEEEERQRGNFPDRFSGHQFPNYSSELNVNALLLGDSALYLCASSNSGRDRFFGPGTRLTVL.

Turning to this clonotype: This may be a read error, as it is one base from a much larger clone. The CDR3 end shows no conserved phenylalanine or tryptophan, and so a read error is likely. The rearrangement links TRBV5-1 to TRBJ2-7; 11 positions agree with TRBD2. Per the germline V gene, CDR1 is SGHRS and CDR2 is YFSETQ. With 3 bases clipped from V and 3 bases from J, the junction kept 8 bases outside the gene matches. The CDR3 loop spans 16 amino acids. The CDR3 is CASSSTEGLAVYEQYL. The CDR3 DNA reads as TGCGCCAGCAGCTCTACGGAGGGACTAGCGGTCTACGAGCAGTACCTC.

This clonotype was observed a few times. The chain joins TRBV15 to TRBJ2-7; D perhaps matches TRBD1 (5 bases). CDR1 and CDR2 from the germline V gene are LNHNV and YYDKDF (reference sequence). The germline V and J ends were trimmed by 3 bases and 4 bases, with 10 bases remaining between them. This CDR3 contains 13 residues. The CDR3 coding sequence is TGTGCCACCAGCAGTTCTCAGGGTTACGAGCAGTACTTC. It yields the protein CATSSSQGYEQYF. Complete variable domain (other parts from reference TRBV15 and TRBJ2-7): DAMVIQNPRYQVTQFGKPVTLSCSQTLNHNVMYWYQQKSSQAPKLLFHYYDKDFNNEADTPDNFQSRRPNTSFCFLDIRSPGLGDTAMYLCATSSSQGYEQYFGPGTRLTVT.

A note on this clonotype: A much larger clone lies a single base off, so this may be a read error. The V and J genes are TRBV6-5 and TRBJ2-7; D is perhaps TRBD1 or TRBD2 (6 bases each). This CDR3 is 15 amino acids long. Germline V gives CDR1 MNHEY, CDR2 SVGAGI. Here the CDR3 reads CASSYTGTSQGEPYF. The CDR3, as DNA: TGTGCCAGCAGTTACACAGGGACTTCCCAGGGCGAGCCGTACTTC.

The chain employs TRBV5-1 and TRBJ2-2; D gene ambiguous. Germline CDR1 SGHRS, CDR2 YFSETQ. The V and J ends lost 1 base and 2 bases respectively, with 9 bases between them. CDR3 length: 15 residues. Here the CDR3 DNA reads TGCGCCAGCAGCTTGCGGGTGCGAAACACCGGGGAGCTGTTTTTT. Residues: CASSLRVRNTGELFF.

The CDR3 coding sequence is TGTGCCAGCAGTTTTGTAGGGGTAGCCGGGGAGCTGTTTTTT. Translating it yields CASSFVGVAGELFF. This chain connects TRBV12-3 or TRBV12-4 to TRBJ2-2; possibly TRBD1 for D (5 bases). This CDR3 spans 14 amino acids. The V and J ends lost 3 bases and 6 bases respectively, with 11 bases between them.

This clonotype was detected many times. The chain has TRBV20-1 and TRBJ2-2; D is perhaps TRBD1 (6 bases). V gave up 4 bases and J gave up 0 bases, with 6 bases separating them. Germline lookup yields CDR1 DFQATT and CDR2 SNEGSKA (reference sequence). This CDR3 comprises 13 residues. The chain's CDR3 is CSATGANTGELFF. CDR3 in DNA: TGCAGTGCTACAGGGGCGAACACCGGGGAGCTGTTTTTT.

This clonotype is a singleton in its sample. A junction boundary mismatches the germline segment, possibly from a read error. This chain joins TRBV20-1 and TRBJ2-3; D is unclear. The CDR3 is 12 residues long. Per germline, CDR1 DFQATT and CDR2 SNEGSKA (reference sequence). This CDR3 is CSAIEGTDTHYF. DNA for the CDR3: TGCAGTGCTATCGAAGGCACTGATACGCATTATTTT.

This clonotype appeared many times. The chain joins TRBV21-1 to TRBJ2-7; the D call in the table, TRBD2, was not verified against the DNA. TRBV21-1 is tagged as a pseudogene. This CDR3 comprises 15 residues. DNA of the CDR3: TGTGCCAGCAGCCGACTAGCGGGAGTTTCCTACGAGCAGTACTTC. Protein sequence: CASSRLAGVSYEQYF.

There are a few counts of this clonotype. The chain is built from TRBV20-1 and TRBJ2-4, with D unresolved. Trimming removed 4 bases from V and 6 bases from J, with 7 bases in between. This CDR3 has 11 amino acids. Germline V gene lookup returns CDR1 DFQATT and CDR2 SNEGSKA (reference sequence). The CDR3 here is CSAMAGNIQYF. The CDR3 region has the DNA TGCAGTGCTATGGCAGGAAACATTCAGTACTTC.

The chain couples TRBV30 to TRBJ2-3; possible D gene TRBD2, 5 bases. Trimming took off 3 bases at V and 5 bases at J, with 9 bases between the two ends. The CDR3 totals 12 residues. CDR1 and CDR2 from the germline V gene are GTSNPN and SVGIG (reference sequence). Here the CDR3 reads CAWRAAGDTQYF. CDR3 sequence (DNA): TGTGCCTGGAGAGCGGCGGGAGATACGCAGTATTTT.

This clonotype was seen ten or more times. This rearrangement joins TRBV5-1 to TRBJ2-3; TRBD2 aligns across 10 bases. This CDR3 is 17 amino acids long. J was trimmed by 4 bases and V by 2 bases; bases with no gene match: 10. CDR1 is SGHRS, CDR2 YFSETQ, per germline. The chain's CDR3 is CASSLRLAGLMSDTQYF. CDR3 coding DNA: TGCGCCAGCAGCTTACGACTAGCGGGCCTTATGTCAGATACGCAGTATTTT.

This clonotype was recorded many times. CDR3 DNA: TGTGCCAGCAGTTTATTCGGTTCCTACAATGAGCAGTTCTTC. It encodes CASSLFGSYNEQFF. The chain links TRBV28 to TRBJ2-1; no clear D. Trimming took off 1 base at V and 1 base at J, with 5 bases between the two ends. This CDR3 contains 14 residues. CDR1 is MDHEN and CDR2 is SYDVKM in the germline V gene.

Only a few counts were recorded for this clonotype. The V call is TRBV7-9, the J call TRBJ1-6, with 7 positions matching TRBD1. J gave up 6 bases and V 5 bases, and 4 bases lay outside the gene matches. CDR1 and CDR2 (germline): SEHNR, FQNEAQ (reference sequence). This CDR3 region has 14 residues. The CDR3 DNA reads TGTGCCAGCAGCGCCGGGACAGCTAATTCACCCCTCCACTTT. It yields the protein CASSAGTANSPLHF.

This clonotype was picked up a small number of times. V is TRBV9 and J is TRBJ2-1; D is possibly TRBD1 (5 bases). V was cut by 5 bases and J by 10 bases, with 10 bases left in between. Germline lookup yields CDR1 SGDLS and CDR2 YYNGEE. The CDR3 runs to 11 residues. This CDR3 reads CASRDQGEQFF. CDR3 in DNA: TGTGCCAGCAGAGACCAGGGAGAGCAGTTCTTC.

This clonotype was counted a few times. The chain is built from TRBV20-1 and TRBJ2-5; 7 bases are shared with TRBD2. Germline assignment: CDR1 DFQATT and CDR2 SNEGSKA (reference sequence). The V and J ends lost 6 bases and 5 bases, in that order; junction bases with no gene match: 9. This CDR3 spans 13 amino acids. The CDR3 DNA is TGCAGTGCGCAAACGGACGGGGGGGAGACCCAGTACTTC. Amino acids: CSAQTDGGETQYF.

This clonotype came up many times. For the CDR3, the DNA is TGTGCCAGCAGGCAGACCGGGACTAGCGGGGGTTCCTACGAGCAGTACTTC. It specifies CASRQTGTSGGSYEQYF. This chain uses TRBV6-1 with TRBJ2-7, with 14 bases lining up with TRBD2. CDR1 MNHNS and CDR2 SASEGT come from the germline V gene. The CDR3 spans 17 residues. J gave up 1 base and V 6 bases, and 8 bases lay outside the gene matches.